One and the same sample provided the 17 T cell receptor beta chains below, sequenced in a study of CD8+CD57+ T cells in acquired aplastic anemia. Profiles of TCR beta VDJ and CDR3 were generated from a genomic DNA template. Each CDR3 protein gets one entry after TCRdb re-called the reads with MiXCR. The sample carries about 210,000 distinct CDR3 sequences, about 59% recorded once. The sequencing sample was made of sorted CD4+, CD8+, or CD8+CD57+ T cells (not recorded which) from PBMCs. The receptors shown here come from a human donor in good health.

The V gene is TRBV2, the J gene TRBJ1-5; no clear D. CDR3 size: 13 residues. CDR1 and CDR2 from the germline V gene are SNHLY and FYNNEI. Trimming left V 2 bases short and J 7 bases short, with 9 bases between. The CDR3 loop is CASSERERQPQHF. CDR3 coding DNA: TGTGCCAGCAGTGAAAGGGAAAGACAGCCCCAGCATTTT.

This sequence joins TRBV2 and TRBJ2-7; D perhaps matches TRBD2 (6 bases). Between the trimmed V and J ends, which lost 4 bases and 3 bases, there was a span of 10 bases. The germline V gene has CDR1 SNHLY and CDR2 FYNNEI. The CDR3 runs to 13 residues. The CDR3 DNA reads TGTGCCAGCAGTGCGGGGGTTTTCTACGAGCAGTACTTC. As protein: CASSAGVFYEQYF.

The chain combines TRBV15 with TRBJ2-3, with D possibly being TRBD1 (6 bases). CDR3 length equals 16 residues. In germline, CDR1 is LNHNV, CDR2 YYDKDF (reference sequence). The V gene lost 7 bases and the J gene lost 0 bases, with 17 bases spanning the gap. The CDR3 DNA is TGTGCCACCACCCTAAGGGGGTTTACTAGCACAGATACGCAGTATTTT. Translating it yields CATTLRGFTSTDTQYF.

The J gene is TRBJ1-2, the V gene TRBV19; D is possibly TRBD1 (5 bases). Trimming stripped 1 base from V and 3 bases from J, with 18 bases between. This CDR3 comprises 17 residues. Germline loops: CDR1 LNHDA, CDR2 SQIVND (reference sequence). In DNA, the CDR3 is TGTGCCAGTAGTATAGGATGGGGCAGGGCCCTAGACTATGGCTACACCTTC. This encodes CASSIGWGRALDYGYTF.

The chain combines TRBV7-8 with TRBJ2-3; possible D gene TRBD2, 7 bases. Germline V CDR1 and CDR2: SGHVS, FQNEAQ. The CDR3 runs to 17 residues. V dropped 5 bases and J dropped 2 bases, with 20 bases sitting between them. The CDR3: CASSPEGGVQYTDTQYF. The CDR3 DNA is TGTGCCAGCAGCCCAGAGGGGGGGGTTCAATACACAGATACGCAGTATTTT.

This clonotype has more than one count but fewer than ten. A single base separates this from a much larger clone, so it may be a read error. CDR3 nucleotides: TGTGCCGGCAGTTACGGGCAGGGTGAGCAGTTCTTC. Protein: CAGSYGQGEQFF. J is TRBJ2-1 and V is TRBV6-5, with D perhaps matching TRBD1 (5 bases). The CDR3 is made up of 12 amino acids. Germline V gene sequence: CDR1 MNHEY, CDR2 SVGAGI.

The V and J genes are TRBV2 and TRBJ1-6, with TRBD1 identical over 8 bases. The V gene end was trimmed by 8 bases and the J gene end by 7 bases; junction bases not matched to a gene: 4. This CDR3 is 13 amino acids long. Germline CDR1 is SNHLY and CDR2 is FYNNEI. The CDR3 region has the DNA TGTGCCAGCCGGACAGGGCGAAATTCACCCCTCCACTTT. As protein: CASRTGRNSPLHF.

The chain employs TRBV5-1 and TRBJ1-1; TRBD1 is a possible D gene (6 bases). V was shortened by 4 bases and J by 0 bases, with 13 bases between the two germline ends. In germline, CDR1 is SGHRS, CDR2 YFSETQ. The CDR3 has 15 amino acids. The CDR3 coding sequence is TGCGCCAGCAGCCCCGGACAGAGTATGAACACTGAAGCTTTCTTT. This codes for CASSPGQSMNTEAFF.

The genes are TRBV7-6 and TRBJ1-1, with D unclear. Germline CDR1 and CDR2: SGHVS and FNYEAQ. The ends were cut back, 2 bases at V and 1 base at J, with 14 bases in the middle. The CDR3 runs to 16 residues. For the CDR3, the DNA is TGTGCCAGCAGCTTACTCCGGGATCCAGAGAACACTGAAGCTTTCTTT. It translates to CASSLLRDPENTEAFF. The complete variable domain, with remaining parts taken from reference TRBV7-6 and TRBJ1-1, reads GAGVSQSPRYKVTKRGQDVALRCDPISGHVSLYWYRQALGQGPEFLTYFNYEAQQDKSGLPNDRFSAERPEGSISTLTIQRTEQRDSAMYRCASSLLRDPENTEAFFGQGTRLTVV.

This clonotype has ten or more counts. The chain recombines TRBV27 with TRBJ2-7, with 8 bases lining up with TRBD1. Germline loops: CDR1 MNHEY, CDR2 SMNVEV (reference sequence). The CDR3 spans 14 residues. Unmatched junction bases numbered 6, after V lost 5 bases and J lost 3 bases. CDR3 loop: CASSPGTGFYEQYF. The CDR3 nucleotides are TGTGCCAGCAGTCCAGGGACAGGATTCTACGAGCAGTACTTC.

This clonotype was seen only a few times. CDR3 region: CASSVSGDTEAFF. As DNA, the CDR3 is TGTGCCAGTAGTGTGTCGGGGGACACTGAAGCTTTCTTT. V and J are TRBV19 and TRBJ1-1; a possible D gene is TRBD1 (5 bases). The CDR3 runs 13 residues. CDR1 and CDR2 (germline): LNHDA, SQIVND (reference sequence). V was trimmed by 5 bases and J by 3 bases, leaving 10 bases between them. The full variable domain, in which reference TRBV19 and TRBJ1-1 provide the parts outside the CDR3, is DGGITQSPKYLFRKEGQNVTLSCEQNLNHDAMYWYRQDPGQGLRLIYYSQIVNDFQKGDIAEGYSVSREKKESFPLTVTSAQKNPTAFYLCASSVSGDTEAFFGQGTRLTVV.

This chain joins TRBV29-1 and TRBJ1-5; 8 bases line up with TRBD1. V lost 5 bases and J lost 7; bases outside the gene matches: 7. The CDR3 is made up of 13 amino acids. Germline values: CDR1 SQVTM, CDR2 ANQGSEA. CDR3 region: CSVSQGARQPQHF. The CDR3 coding sequence is TGCAGCGTTTCTCAGGGGGCCAGGCAGCCCCAGCATTTT.

This clonotype was observed at least ten times. This rearrangement joins TRBV7-9 to TRBJ2-1; a possible D gene is TRBD1 (5 bases). The CDR3 runs 15 residues. Germline CDR1 SEHNR, CDR2 FQNEAQ (reference sequence). The V end lost 1 base, the J end lost 4 bases, and 11 bases lay between the germline ends. CDR3 sequence (DNA): TGTGCCAGCAGCTTAGGGACACCGCAATACAATGAGCAGTTCTTC. This encodes CASSLGTPQYNEQFF.

Only one count was recorded for this clonotype. The rearrangement joins TRBV20-1 to TRBJ2-6, with 10 bases fitting TRBD2. CDR3 size: 14 residues. Germline V lookup: CDR1 DFQATT, CDR2 SNEGSKA (reference sequence). Trimming removed 7 bases from V and 2 bases from J; junction bases left unmatched: 2. CDR3 sequence (DNA): TGCAGTGGAAGCGGGGGGGCTGGGGCCAACGTCCTGACTTTC. The encoded protein is CSGSGGAGANVLTF.

The genes are TRBV24-1 and TRBJ1-2; a weak D match, TRBD1 (6 bases). Trimming took 5 bases from V and 3 from J, leaving 12 bases between them. CDR1 is KGHDR, CDR2 SFDVKD, per germline. The CDR3 totals 14 residues. The CDR3 region has the DNA TGTGCCACCAGTGGGCCGGGGGGGCACTATGGCTACACCTTC. Encoded protein: CATSGPGGHYGYTF.

The CDR3 nucleotides are TGCAGTGCTTCTTGGACTGATTCCTACGAGCAGTACTTC. Protein sequence: CSASWTDSYEQYF. This chain connects TRBV20-1 to TRBJ2-7, with D possibly matching TRBD2 (5 bases). There are 13 residues in the CDR3. Trimming shortened V by 5 bases and J by 1 base, and 12 bases separated the two germline ends. Germline values: CDR1 DFQATT, CDR2 SNEGSKA (reference sequence).

The J gene is TRBJ2-3, the V gene TRBV10-3; tentative D call: TRBD2 (6 bases). Trimming shortened V by 2 bases and J by 4 bases, and 10 bases separated the two germline ends. The germline gives CDR1 ENHRY, CDR2 SYGVKD. The CDR3 is made up of 14 amino acids. CDR3 nucleotide sequence: TGTGCCATCAGTGAGGCGGGGACGGCAGATACGCAGTATTTT. Translated: CAISEAGTADTQYF.